The 16 T cell receptor beta chains reported below all come from one sample, sequenced in a study of siplizumab effects on memory and regulatory T cells. TCRdb's table, derived via immunoSEQ multiplex PCR, lists solely in-frame clones and lacks some. The profile shows approximately 100,000 clones, over 90% of them singletons. The sample comprised Tregs sorted from blood. All receptors derive from a human donor in good health.

The V and J genes are TRBV7-8 and TRBJ2-7; 8 positions agree with TRBD1. V shed 6 bases and J 6 bases; nucleotides not matched to a gene: 7. From germline, CDR1 is SGHVS and CDR2 FQNEAQ. The CDR3 extends over 13 amino acids. The CDR3, as DNA: TGTGCCAGCAGATCTACAGGGGGACCCGAGCAGTACTTC. Its translation: CASRSTGGPEQYF.

The genes are TRBV5-4 and TRBJ1-4; TRBD1 is a possible D gene (5 bases). Between the trimmed V and J ends, which lost 0 bases and 0 bases, there was a span of 12 bases. Germline V gene lookup returns CDR1 SGHNT and CDR2 YYREEE (reference sequence). The CDR3 is made up of 17 amino acids. The CDR3 DNA is TGTGCCAGCAGCTTGGGGCAGGGAGGGGCAACTAATGAAAAACTGTTTTTT. Amino acids: CASSLGQGGATNEKLFF.

This chain connects TRBV4-1 to TRBJ1-5; tentative D call: TRBD1 (5 bases). The germline CDR1 and CDR2 sequences are MGHRA and YSYEKL. Between the trimmed V and J ends, which lost 1 base and 7 bases, there was a span of 11 bases. The CDR3 contains 14 residues. The CDR3 region is CASSQGDLAQPQHF. Written as DNA, the CDR3 is TGCGCCAGCAGCCAAGGGGACCTCGCGCAGCCCCAGCATTTT.

The rearrangement joins TRBV6-6 to TRBJ2-2; D is ambiguous. Germline V lookup: CDR1 MNHNY, CDR2 SVGAGI (reference sequence). Deletions cut 0 bases from V and 1 base from J, with 9 bases between. The CDR3 consists of 16 residues. The CDR3 nucleotides read TGTGCCAGCAGTTACTCGATTCGACAGAACACCGGGGAGCTGTTTTTT. This sequence encodes CASSYSIRQNTGELFF.

The V call is TRBV9, the J call TRBJ2-2, with 7 bases aligning to TRBD1. V was clipped by 2 bases and J by 1 base; unmatched bases: 5. Germline-derived CDR1 and CDR2 are SGDLS and YYNGEE. The CDR3 consists of 16 residues. The CDR3 protein is CASSVTQGLNTGELFF. CDR3 DNA: TGTGCCAGCAGCGTTACACAGGGGCTGAACACCGGGGAGCTGTTTTTT.

The rearrangement joins TRBV30 to TRBJ1-1, with D possibly being TRBD1 (5 bases). V was clipped by 0 bases and J by 0 bases, with 11 bases between them. This CDR3 is built from 15 residues. Germline assignment: CDR1 GTSNPN and CDR2 SVGIG (reference sequence). Written as DNA, the CDR3 is TGTGCCTGGAGTGTGAGGGGCCCGTTGAACACTGAAGCTTTCTTT. It codes for CAWSVRGPLNTEAFF.

The rearrangement links TRBV4-1 to TRBJ1-2; TRBD1 is a possible D gene (5 bases). Trimming took off 0 bases at V and 5 bases at J, with 13 bases between the two ends. The length of the CDR3 is 15 residues. Per the germline V gene, CDR1 is MGHRA and CDR2 is YSYEKL. Here the CDR3 reads CASSQDDSRPYGYTF. In nucleotides, the CDR3 is TGCGCCAGCAGCCAAGATGACAGTAGGCCTTATGGCTACACCTTC.

The rearrangement joins TRBV30 to TRBJ1-4; 8 nucleotides match TRBD1. Unmatched junction bases numbered 9, after V lost 4 bases and J lost 5 bases. This CDR3 is 15 amino acids long. Germline V gene lookup returns CDR1 GTSNPN and CDR2 SVGIG (reference sequence). The CDR3 protein is CAWTGGQGGNEKLFF. CDR3 DNA: TGTGCCTGGACTGGAGGACAGGGCGGAAATGAAAAACTGTTTTTT.

This chain uses TRBV19 with TRBJ1-4; no clear D gene. Trimming removed 3 bases from V and 3 bases from J, with 8 bases in between. CDR1 and CDR2 from the germline V gene are LNHDA and SQIVND (reference sequence). This CDR3 spans 14 amino acids. CDR3 DNA: TGTGCCAGTAGTATCGGCCACCCTAATGAAAAACTGTTTTTT. Amino acids: CASSIGHPNEKLFF. Variable domain in full (rest from reference TRBV19 and TRBJ1-4): DGGITQSPKYLFRKEGQNVTLSCEQNLNHDAMYWYRQDPGQGLRLIYYSQIVNDFQKGDIAEGYSVSREKKESFPLTVTSAQKNPTAFYLCASSIGHPNEKLFFGSGTQLSVL.

This clone was found once. The gene calls are TRBV6-5 and TRBJ1-2; 8 nucleotides line up with TRBD1. The germline V gene has CDR1 MNHEY and CDR2 SVGAGI. V was pared by 5 bases and J by 5 bases, with 10 bases of the junction left unmatched. The CDR3 is 15 residues long. This CDR3 reads CASSPRTGPMYGYTF. CDR3 sequence (DNA): TGTGCCAGCAGTCCACGGACAGGGCCCATGTATGGCTACACCTTC.

The chain uses TRBV11-2 and TRBJ2-5; 8 bases agree with TRBD1. CDR1 SGHAT and CDR2 FQNNGV come from the germline V gene. CDR3 length: 15 amino acids. The V gene end was trimmed by 4 bases and the J gene end by 0 bases; junction bases not matched to a gene: 4. CDR3 in amino acids: CASSSGGQYQETQYF. The CDR3 nucleotides are TGTGCCAGCAGCTCAGGGGGCCAGTACCAAGAGACCCAGTACTTC.

V and J are TRBV6-5 and TRBJ1-4; TRBD1 is a possible D gene (5 bases). Between the trimmed V and J ends, which lost 2 bases and 13 bases, there was a span of 14 bases. Per germline, CDR1 MNHEY and CDR2 SVGAGI. This CDR3 comprises 13 residues. The CDR3 sequence: CASSYGGPGRLFF. The CDR3 coding sequence is TGTGCCAGCAGTTACGGGGGTCCGGGTAGACTGTTTTTT.

The chain uses TRBV25-1 and TRBJ1-4; D not resolved. The V gene's germline CDR1 is MGHDK and CDR2 SYGVNS. CDR3 length: 11 amino acids. With 7 bases removed from V and 5 bases from J, the gap between germline ends came to 5 bases. The DNA of the CDR3 is TGTGCCAGCACCGACAATGAAAAACTGTTTTTT. This sequence encodes CASTDNEKLFF.

The rearrangement joins TRBV11-3 to TRBJ1-1; D gene uncertain. Germline V lookup: CDR1 SGHNT, CDR2 YENEEA. The CDR3 runs 12 residues. Trimming pared 6 bases from V and 1 base from J, leaving 6 bases between. The CDR3, as DNA: TGTGCCAGCAGTCGTCCGAACACTGAAGCTTTCTTT. It yields the protein CASSRPNTEAFF.

The V gene is TRBV18, the J gene TRBJ2-7; 12 bases line up with TRBD2. The CDR3 is made up of 15 amino acids. Germline V gene lookup returns CDR1 KGHSH and CDR2 LQKENI. J gave up 6 bases and V 2 bases, and 5 bases lay outside the gene matches. The CDR3 DNA follows: TGTGCCAGCTCACCATCAGGACTAGCGGGACTCGAGCAGTACTTC. Translation: CASSPSGLAGLEQYF.

The chain couples TRBV19 to TRBJ1-5; 8 bases map to TRBD1. Germline V lookup: CDR1 LNHDA, CDR2 SQIVND (reference sequence). The trim removed 5 bases at V and 2 bases at J, leaving 11 bases unmatched. The CDR3 extends over 17 amino acids. DNA for the CDR3: TGTGCCAGTAGTCCACCTAGGACAGGGATCGGCAATCAGCCCCAGCATTTT. It specifies CASSPPRTGIGNQPQHF. Combining the CDR3 with reference TRBV19 and TRBJ1-5 gives the whole variable domain DGGITQSPKYLFRKEGQNVTLSCEQNLNHDAMYWYRQDPGQGLRLIYYSQIVNDFQKGDIAEGYSVSREKKESFPLTVTSAQKNPTAFYLCASSPPRTGIGNQPQHFGDGTRLSIL.